The 14 T cell receptor beta chains presented below share a single source sample, sequenced in a study of CD8+CD57+ T cells in acquired aplastic anemia. For sequencing, patients were chosen who had shown expansion of CD8+CD57+ cells by flow cytometry. The use of genomic DNA as template underpinned the TCR beta VDJ and CDR3 profiling. TCRdb redid the calling of the reads with MiXCR, one entry per CDR3 protein. The data show 110,000 or so distinct CDR3 sequences, roughly 55% seen once. The sequencing sample was made of sorted CD4+, CD8+, or CD8+CD57+ T cells (not recorded which) from PBMCs. These receptor sequences come from a human donor with aplastic anemia.

The chain is built from TRBV27 and TRBJ2-1, with D hard to call. The germline V and J ends were trimmed by 2 bases and 9 bases, with 11 bases remaining between them. Germline CDR1 is MNHEY and CDR2 is SMNVEV (reference sequence). The CDR3 loop spans 13 amino acids. CDR3 in amino acids: CASSLPPGGEQFF. The CDR3 DNA follows: TGTGCCAGCAGTTTACCCCCCGGTGGTGAGCAGTTCTTC.

This clonotype was observed a handful of times. The chain uses TRBV6-4 and TRBJ2-3, with D possibly being TRBD2 (5 bases). V was trimmed by 2 bases and J by 0 bases, leaving 12 bases between them. CDR1 MRHNA and CDR2 SNTAGT come from the germline V gene. This CDR3 comprises 16 residues. The CDR3 spells CASSDGLALSTDTQYF. The DNA for the CDR3 is TGTGCCAGCAGTGACGGACTGGCATTGAGCACAGATACGCAGTATTTT.

The gene calls are TRBV25-1 and TRBJ2-7; 7 bases agree with TRBD1. The CDR3 consists of 15 residues. With 6 bases clipped from V and 0 bases from J, the junction kept 8 bases outside the gene matches. Germline CDR1 MGHDK, CDR2 SYGVNS. The CDR3 region has the DNA TGTGCCAGCAGCCAATCCGGGACAGCCTCCTACGAGCAGTACTTC. This encodes CASSQSGTASYEQYF.

The rearrangement uses TRBV19 and TRBJ1-1; 8 bases line up with TRBD1. Per germline, CDR1 LNHDA and CDR2 SQIVND (reference sequence). V lost 6 bases and J lost 2; bases outside the gene matches: 8. This CDR3 region has 15 residues. Written as DNA, the CDR3 is TGTGCCAGTAGGGTCGGAACAGGGGGAAACACTGAAGCTTTCTTT. Residues: CASRVGTGGNTEAFF.

This clonotype has ten or more counts. This rearrangement joins TRBV20-1 to TRBJ2-7; TRBD1 matches at 10 bases. With 5 bases clipped from V and 2 bases from J, the junction kept 6 bases outside the gene matches. Germline V lookup: CDR1 DFQATT, CDR2 SNEGSKA (reference sequence). The CDR3 runs 14 residues. The CDR3 loop is CSASRDRGPYEQYF. In DNA form, the CDR3 reads TGCAGTGCTTCCAGGGACAGGGGACCCTACGAGCAGTACTTC.

This clonotype came up many times. This chain connects TRBV24-1 to TRBJ2-2; no reliable D call. CDR1 and CDR2 (germline): KGHDR, SFDVKD. The CDR3 has 9 residues. CDR3 region: CANTGELFF. CDR3 DNA: TGTGCGAACACCGGGGAGCTGTTTTTT.

The CDR3 reads CATRGRYTEAFF. CDR3 sequence (DNA): TGTGCCACCAGGGGGCGATACACTGAAGCTTTCTTT. J is TRBJ1-1 and V is TRBV7-2; 8 bases line up with TRBD1. The CDR3 consists of 12 residues. Trimming at V came to 10 bases and at J to 3 bases, leaving 4 bases not matched to a gene. The germline CDR1 and CDR2 sequences are SGHTA and FQGNSA.

This clonotype was seen repeatedly, ten times or more. The chain joins TRBV5-5 to TRBJ1-2; 11 bases are shared with TRBD1. Trimming at V came to 4 bases and at J to 3 bases, leaving 5 bases not matched to a gene. The germline V gene has CDR1 SGHKS and CDR2 YYEKEE (reference sequence). The CDR3 has 15 amino acids. Written as DNA, the CDR3 is TGTGCCAGCAGCCCACTGGGACAGGGGGACTATGGCTACACCTTC. Translated, it gives CASSPLGQGDYGYTF.

The rearrangement links TRBV20-1 to TRBJ2-1; 11 bases are shared with TRBD2. Trimming removed 3 bases from V and 8 bases from J; junction bases left unmatched: 15. The germline V gene has CDR1 DFQATT and CDR2 SNEGSKA (reference sequence). The CDR3 extends over 17 amino acids. The CDR3 nucleotides are TGCAGTGCTAGGGTCTTCGGCCTAGCGGGGGGAAGGGATGAGCAGTTCTTC. This translates into CSARVFGLAGGRDEQFF.

This clonotype was detected a few times. The chain joins TRBV24-1 to TRBJ2-5; TRBD1 might be the D (6 bases). Germline CDR1 KGHDR, CDR2 SFDVKD. The CDR3 contains 15 residues. Deletions cut 3 bases from V and 7 bases from J, with 17 bases between. In DNA form, the CDR3 reads TGTGCCACCAGTGATCCACCGACAGGAGTTTGGACCCAGTACTTC. Its protein product is CATSDPPTGVWTQYF.

The chain is built from TRBV5-1 and TRBJ2-7; TRBD1 matches at 7 bases. Germline values: CDR1 SGHRS, CDR2 YFSETQ. V lost 5 bases to trimming and J lost 7 bases; unmatched junction nucleotides: 6. The CDR3 length is 12 residues. CDR3 nucleotides: TGCGCCAGCAGTGAGGGGGCTCGGGAGCAGTACTTC. As protein: CASSEGAREQYF.

The V call is TRBV10-2, the J call TRBJ2-1; no definite D call. Germline assignment: CDR1 WSHSY and CDR2 SAAADI. V shed 2 bases and J shed 9 bases, with 8 bases lying between them. This CDR3 comprises 12 residues. The CDR3 is CASSEEVGEQFF. The CDR3, as DNA: TGCGCCAGCAGTGAGGAGGTGGGTGAGCAGTTCTTC.

The chain joins TRBV5-4 to TRBJ1-1; D call uncertain. CDR1 and CDR2 (germline): SGHNT, YYREEE (reference sequence). This CDR3 is 15 amino acids long. V gave up 0 bases and J gave up 3 bases, with 12 bases separating them. CDR3 nucleotide sequence: TGTGCCAGCAGCTTGGCCGCATCTCGGGACACTGAAGCTTTCTTT. Protein sequence: CASSLAASRDTEAFF.

This clonotype was recorded at least ten times. CDR3 in DNA: TGTGCCAGCAGCTTGAGTGCCAGGGAAATAATAGAGACCCAGTACTTC. Protein sequence: CASSLSAREIIETQYF. This sequence joins TRBV5-5 and TRBJ2-5; the D gene is possibly TRBD1 (5 bases). Germline V gene sequence: CDR1 SGHKS, CDR2 YYEKEE (reference sequence). This CDR3 is built from 16 residues. V lost 1 base and J 4 bases, leaving 17 bases between the germline ends. Supplemented by reference TRBV5-5 and TRBJ2-5, the full variable domain reads DAGVTQSPTHLIKTRGQQVTLRCSPISGHKSVSWYQQVLGQGPQFIFQYYEKEERGRGNFPDRFSARQFPNYSSELNVNALLLGDSALYLCASSLSAREIIETQYFGPGTRLLVL.